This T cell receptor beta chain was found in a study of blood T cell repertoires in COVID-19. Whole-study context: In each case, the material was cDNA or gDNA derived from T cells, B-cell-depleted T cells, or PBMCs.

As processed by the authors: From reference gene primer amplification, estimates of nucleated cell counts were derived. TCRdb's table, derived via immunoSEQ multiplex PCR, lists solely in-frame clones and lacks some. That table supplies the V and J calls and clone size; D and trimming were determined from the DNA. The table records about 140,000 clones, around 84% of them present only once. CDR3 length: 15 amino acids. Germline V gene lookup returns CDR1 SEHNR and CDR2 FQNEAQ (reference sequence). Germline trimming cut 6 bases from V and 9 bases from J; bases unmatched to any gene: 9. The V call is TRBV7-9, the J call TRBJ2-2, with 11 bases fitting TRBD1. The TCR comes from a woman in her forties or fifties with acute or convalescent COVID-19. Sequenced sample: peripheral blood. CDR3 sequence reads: CASSPRDRGNRELFF. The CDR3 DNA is TGTGCCAGCAGTCCCCGGGACAGGGGGAACCGGGAGCTGTTTTTT.